The next 25 T cell receptor beta chains were all read from a single sample in a study of cytomegalovirus exposure and HLA in healthy donors. PCR amplification relied on 60 Vbeta primers (plus 13 Jbeta primers). Libraries were prepared by immunoSEQ multiplex PCR; TCRdb keeps only in-frame clonotypes and omits some of them. Of approximately 200,000 clones in the sample, approximately 79% are singletons; the top ten hold 0.22%. The specimen sequenced was PBMCs. These receptors originate from a girl aged 2 to 9 in good health and CMV-seronegative.

For this clone: The DNA is omitted, as the CDR3 cannot be located on it reliably, and the CDR3 follows TCRdb's listing. The genes are TRBV2 and TRBJ1-5. From its first to its last residue, the CDR3 has 13 amino acids. The germline V gene has CDR1 SNHLY and CDR2 FYNNEI. This CDR3 reads CASILEHNQPQHF.

V usage is TRBV30 and J usage is TRBJ1-2; D remains unclear. CDR1 is GTSNPN and CDR2 is SVGIG in the germline V gene (reference sequence). This CDR3 is 12 amino acids long. Between the trimmed V and J ends, which lost 0 bases and 7 bases, there was a span of 9 bases. The CDR3 here is CAWSVRGPGYTF. The CDR3 DNA is TGTGCCTGGAGTGTACGAGGTCCTGGCTACACCTTC.

V is TRBV6-6 and J is TRBJ2-2; weak D call: TRBD1 (6 bases). CDR1 and CDR2 (germline): MNHNY, SVGAGI (reference sequence). The V and J ends lost 2 bases and 7 bases respectively, with 14 bases between them. This CDR3 comprises 15 residues. CDR3 region: CASSYRGSFGGELFF. DNA of the CDR3: TGTGCCAGCAGTTACAGGGGGAGTTTCGGCGGGGAGCTGTTTTTT.

This clone was counted a few times. The chain is built from TRBV6-5 and TRBJ1-1; D is uncertain. The V end was cut by 6 bases, the J end by 7 bases, with 15 bases between. Looked up from germline, CDR1 is MNHEY and CDR2 is SVGAGI. The CDR3 totals 13 residues. DNA of the CDR3: TGTGCCAGCAGCAAGGAGAGTTCCGGTGAAGCTTTCTTT. Its translation: CASSKESSGEAFF.

This chain connects TRBV19 to TRBJ1-2, with D possibly matching TRBD1 (6 bases). Trimming shortened V by 6 bases and J by 0 bases, and 20 bases separated the two germline ends. The CDR3 loop spans 17 amino acids. CDR1 and CDR2 (germline): LNHDA, SQIVND (reference sequence). The CDR3 loop reads CASSNVRGGPTNYGYTF. Here the CDR3 DNA reads TGTGCCAGTAGCAACGTGAGGGGGGGTCCTACTAACTATGGCTACACCTTC. The full variable domain, in which reference TRBV19 and TRBJ1-2 provide the parts outside the CDR3, is DGGITQSPKYLFRKEGQNVTLSCEQNLNHDAMYWYRQDPGQGLRLIYYSQIVNDFQKGDIAEGYSVSREKKESFPLTVTSAQKNPTAFYLCASSNVRGGPTNYGYTFGSGTRLTVV.

CDR3 amino acids: CASSPRQANSPLHF. For the CDR3, the DNA is TGTGCCAGCTCCCCAAGACAGGCCAATTCACCCCTCCACTTT. The rearrangement joins TRBV27 to TRBJ1-6, with D possibly TRBD1 on 6 matching bases. The V and J ends lost 8 bases and 7 bases respectively, with 15 bases between them. CDR3 size: 14 residues. The V gene's germline CDR1 is MNHEY and CDR2 SMNVEV (reference sequence).

J is TRBJ1-2 and V is TRBV7-2; D call uncertain. CDR1 is SGHTA, CDR2 FQGNSA, per germline. V lost 3 bases, J lost 8 bases, and 10 bases lay in between. The CDR3 runs to 12 residues. The CDR3: CASSLYNAGYTF. In nucleotides, the CDR3 is TGTGCCAGCAGCTTGTACAATGCCGGCTACACCTTC.

V is TRBV29-1 and J is TRBJ2-3, with 8 bases matching TRBD2. This CDR3 contains 17 residues. CDR1 and CDR2 from the germline V gene are SQVTM and ANQGSEA. V shed 0 bases and J 3 bases; nucleotides not matched to a gene: 11. CDR3 protein: CSVEDLRAGGGTDTQYF. The CDR3 DNA follows: TGCAGCGTTGAAGATCTTAGGGCGGGAGGAGGGACAGATACGCAGTATTTT.

This chain links TRBV5-1 with TRBJ2-2, with 10 bases matching TRBD1. Germline trimming cut 4 bases from V and 8 bases from J; bases unmatched to any gene: 5. This CDR3 comprises 14 residues. The germline gives CDR1 SGHRS, CDR2 YFSETQ. The CDR3: CASSPDRGLGELFF. CDR3 coding DNA: TGCGCCAGCAGCCCGGACAGGGGGTTAGGGGAGCTGTTTTTT.

The J gene is TRBJ2-3, the V gene TRBV7-9; D remains unclear. This CDR3 comprises 14 residues. The V and J ends lost 5 bases and 0 bases respectively, with 9 bases between them. Germline loops: CDR1 SEHNR, CDR2 FQNEAQ (reference sequence). The DNA for the CDR3 is TGTGCCAGCAGCCCCTCTCGGAGCACAGATACGCAGTATTTT. Translation gives CASSPSRSTDTQYF. Looking up the rest from reference TRBV7-9 and TRBJ2-3 gives the full variable domain: DTGVSQNPRHKITKRGQNVTFRCDPISEHNRLYWYRQTLGQGPEFLTYFQNEAQLEKSRLLSDRFSAERPKGSFSTLEIQRTEQGDSAMYLCASSPSRSTDTQYFGPGTRLTVL.

The rearrangement joins TRBV9 to TRBJ1-1; 7 bases map to TRBD1. The CDR3 totals 14 residues. V shed 3 bases and J 3 bases; nucleotides not matched to a gene: 5. Germline V CDR1 and CDR2: SGDLS, YYNGEE. The CDR3 is CASSATGMDTEAFF. The CDR3 DNA reads TGTGCCAGCAGCGCGACAGGGATGGACACTGAAGCTTTCTTT.

This clone has just one count. This chain links TRBV7-9 with TRBJ1-4; TRBD1 agrees at 7 bases. There are 13 residues in the CDR3. Germline lookup yields CDR1 SEHNR and CDR2 FQNEAQ (reference sequence). V gave up 4 bases and J gave up 12 bases; unmatched junction bases: 8. CDR3 sequence reads: CASSWMTGLELFF. CDR3 nucleotide sequence: TGTGCCAGCAGCTGGATGACAGGGCTGGAACTGTTTTTT.

The chain joins TRBV6-6 to TRBJ1-4; 9 bases align to TRBD1. V shed 6 bases, J shed 7 bases, and the junction held 0 bases outside the gene matches. The CDR3 extends over 12 amino acids. CDR1 MNHNY and CDR2 SVGAGI come from the germline V gene (reference sequence). In nucleotides, the CDR3 is TGTGCCAGCAGGACAGGGGGTGAAAAACTGTTTTTT. The encoded protein is CASRTGGEKLFF.

The J gene is TRBJ2-1, the V gene TRBV18; D unresolved. With 2 bases removed from V and 6 bases from J, the gap between germline ends came to 5 bases. Germline lookup yields CDR1 KGHSH and CDR2 LQKENI. The CDR3 consists of 12 residues. The CDR3 DNA reads as TGTGCCAGCTCACCAACTACCAATGAGCAGTTCTTC. Translated: CASSPTTNEQFF.

The V and J genes are TRBV27 and TRBJ2-2; the D gene is possibly TRBD1 (6 bases). Germline V gene lookup returns CDR1 MNHEY and CDR2 SMNVEV (reference sequence). Trimming shortened V by 3 bases and J by 7 bases, and 12 bases separated the two germline ends. CDR3 size: 14 residues. The CDR3 DNA reads as TGTGCCAGCAGTTTTTCAGGGGCTGGCGGGGAGCTGTTTTTT. It is translated as CASSFSGAGGELFF.

This clone has only a few counts. Compared with germline, one end of the junction differs, possibly owing to a read error. The chain has TRBV5-1 and TRBJ2-5; tentatively, D is TRBD2 (5 bases). The CDR3 contains 11 residues. Germline V gene sequence: CDR1 SGHRS, CDR2 YFSETQ. CDR3 DNA: TGCGCCAGCAGTTCACAGACCGACTATAACTTC. Residues: CASSSQTDYNF.

This sequence joins TRBV9 and TRBJ2-3; 8 nucleotides line up with TRBD2. CDR1 SGDLS and CDR2 YYNGEE come from the germline V gene. The CDR3 runs to 15 residues. V was clipped by 2 bases and J by 2 bases; unmatched bases: 4. CDR3 residues: CASSVRGEVTDTQYF. The DNA of the CDR3 is TGTGCCAGCAGCGTGCGGGGGGAGGTCACAGATACGCAGTATTTT.

J is TRBJ1-1 and V is TRBV6-1; D call uncertain. CDR1 is MNHNS and CDR2 is SASEGT in the germline V gene. The CDR3 loop spans 14 amino acids. V lost 1 base and J 2 bases, leaving 8 bases between the germline ends. The CDR3 DNA reads TGTGCCAGCAGTGAAGTGGTGAGAAACACTGAAGCTTTCTTT. It translates to CASSEVVRNTEAFF.

The V and J genes are TRBV5-4 and TRBJ1-3; D ambiguous. In germline, CDR1 is SGHNT, CDR2 YYREEE (reference sequence). Trimming removed 3 bases at V and 4 bases at J, with 8 bases between. The CDR3 spans 13 residues. The chain's CDR3 is CASSSVLGNTIYF. For the CDR3, the DNA is TGTGCCAGCAGCTCCGTTTTAGGAAACACCATATATTTT.

The chain carries TRBV19 and TRBJ1-1; 11 nucleotides align to TRBD1. The J segment lost 3 bases and the V segment lost 3 bases, leaving 3 bases of the junction unmatched. CDR3 length: 15 residues. The germline CDR1 and CDR2 sequences are LNHDA and SQIVND (reference sequence). The CDR3, as DNA: TGTGCCAGTAGTATCCTGGACAGGGGGCACACTGAAGCTTTCTTT. It is translated as CASSILDRGHTEAFF.

The chain carries TRBV5-4 and TRBJ1-5, with D unresolved. The CDR3 extends over 13 amino acids. The V gene's germline CDR1 is SGHNT and CDR2 YYREEE (reference sequence). With 4 bases removed from V and 4 bases from J, the gap between germline ends came to 9 bases. CDR3 sequence: CASSPVPNQPQHF. CDR3 bases: TGTGCCAGCAGCCCTGTCCCTAATCAGCCCCAGCATTTT.

The gene calls are TRBV7-8 and TRBJ2-5; tentative D call: TRBD1 (6 bases). The CDR3 covers 16 residues. Germline V gene sequence: CDR1 SGHVS, CDR2 FQNEAQ. Trimming removed 6 bases from V and 1 base from J, with 18 bases in between. The CDR3 nucleotides are TGTGCCAGCAGTTGGACCGGACAGCAATCCCAAGAGACCCAGTACTTC. This translates into CASSWTGQQSQETQYF.

V usage is TRBV6-1 and J usage is TRBJ1-2, with TRBD1 as a possible D gene (5 bases). V lost 8 bases, J lost 8 bases, and 6 bases lay in between. The CDR3 has 9 residues. Germline CDR1 and CDR2: MNHNS and SASEGT. Written as DNA, the CDR3 is TGTGCCAGCGGGGGGGGCTACACCTTC. It specifies CASGGGYTF.

The genes are TRBV6-1 and TRBJ2-7; 8 bases match TRBD2. This CDR3 is 14 amino acids long. Germline-derived CDR1 and CDR2 are MNHNS and SASEGT. After removal of 6 bases from V and 2 bases from J, the junction contained 6 bases not matched to a gene. The chain's CDR3 is CASRLTSGTYEQYF. In DNA, the CDR3 is TGTGCCAGCAGACTCACTAGCGGAACCTACGAGCAGTACTTC.

On this clone itself: At one boundary the junction diverges from the germline segment, which might be a read error. This sequence joins TRBV7-9 and TRBJ1-5; D is uncertain. The CDR3 has 12 residues. CDR1 and CDR2 (germline): SEHNR, FQNEAQ (reference sequence). CDR3 nucleotides: TGTTCCAGCAGCCTTGACACTCAGCCCCAGCATTTT. It encodes CSSSLDTQPQHF.